Reported below is one T cell receptor (beta chain). The antigen is unknown. The data were taken from a study of CD8+ T cells in alopecia areata. General observations from the study: The study found higher clonality in lesional than normal scalp, especially in alopecia totalis/universalis.

After isolation, RNA underwent reverse transcription to generate cDNA as the sequencing template. Using immunoSEQ multiplex PCR, the repertoire was profiled, and TCRdb retains in-frame clones only, with some absent. The data hold 110,000 to 150,000 clones, with 51% observed a single time. Trimming removed 4 bases at V and 2 bases at J, with 15 bases between. The germline V gene has CDR1 SQVTM and CDR2 ANQGSEA. CDR3 length equals 14 residues. The sample consisted of CD4+ T cells sorted from blood, taken at week 0. This chain connects TRBV29-1 to TRBJ2-7; TRBD1 or TRBD2 may be the D gene (6 bases each). This TCR was recovered from a human donor with alopecia areata. CDR3: CSVVGGRPTYEQYF. In DNA form, the CDR3 reads TGCAGCGTTGTTGGGGGGCGGCCAACCTACGAGCAGTACTTC.